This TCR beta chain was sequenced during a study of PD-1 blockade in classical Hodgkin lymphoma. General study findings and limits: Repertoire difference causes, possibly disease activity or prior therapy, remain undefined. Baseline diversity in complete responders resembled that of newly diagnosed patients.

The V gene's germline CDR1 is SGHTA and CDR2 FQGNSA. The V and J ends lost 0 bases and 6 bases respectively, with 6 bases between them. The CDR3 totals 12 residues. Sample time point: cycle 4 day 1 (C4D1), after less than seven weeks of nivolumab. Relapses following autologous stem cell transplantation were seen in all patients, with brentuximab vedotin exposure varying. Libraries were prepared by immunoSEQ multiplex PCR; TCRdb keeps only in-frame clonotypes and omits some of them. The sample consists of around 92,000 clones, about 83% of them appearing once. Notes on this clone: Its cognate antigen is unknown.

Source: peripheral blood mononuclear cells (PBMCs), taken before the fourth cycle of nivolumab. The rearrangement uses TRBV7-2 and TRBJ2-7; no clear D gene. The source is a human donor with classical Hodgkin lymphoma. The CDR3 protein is CASSLAISEQYF. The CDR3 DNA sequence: TGTGCCAGCAGCTTAGCAATCAGCGAGCAGTACTTC.